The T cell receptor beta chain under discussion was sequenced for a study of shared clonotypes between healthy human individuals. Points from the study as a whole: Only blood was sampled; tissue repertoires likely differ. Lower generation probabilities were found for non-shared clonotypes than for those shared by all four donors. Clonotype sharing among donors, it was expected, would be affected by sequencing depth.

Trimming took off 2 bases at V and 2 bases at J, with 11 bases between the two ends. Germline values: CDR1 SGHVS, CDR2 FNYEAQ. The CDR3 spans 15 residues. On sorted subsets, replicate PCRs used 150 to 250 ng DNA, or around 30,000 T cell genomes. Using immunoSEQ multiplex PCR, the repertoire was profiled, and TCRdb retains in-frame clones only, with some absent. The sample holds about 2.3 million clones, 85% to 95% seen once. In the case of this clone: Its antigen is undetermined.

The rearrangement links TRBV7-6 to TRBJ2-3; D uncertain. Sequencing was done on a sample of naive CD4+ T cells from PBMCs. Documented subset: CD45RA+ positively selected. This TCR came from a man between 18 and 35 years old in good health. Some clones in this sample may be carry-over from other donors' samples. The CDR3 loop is CASSLQALNTDTQYF. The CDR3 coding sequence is TGTGCCAGCAGCTTACAAGCCCTAAACACAGATACGCAGTATTTT.